A selection of T cell receptor beta chains follows, all from one sample in a study of tumor and adjacent non-tumor tissue in lung cancer. TCRdb independently ran MiXCR on the multiplex PCR reads; one entry per CDR3 protein. This sample has under 95,000 distinct CDR3 sequences, with more than 80% found just once. The sample was distant non-tumor lung tissue. These receptors originate from a man aged 60-69 years with non-small cell lung cancer. Each CDR3 is given with its conserved first and last residue. The D gene is left open where the match is weak. Expanded clones get a size class; other rows say once, few or many, or leave the size out.

j_call clone_size v_call d_call cdr3_nt cdr3_aa
TRBJ2-4 few TRBV20-1 . TGCAGTGCTAGGGCCGTCGATCTGGCCCTACAGGTAGCCAAAAACATTCAGTACTTC CSARAVDLALQVAKNIQYF
TRBJ1-1 . TRBV6-1 . TGTGCCAGCAGTGTCCGGCGGGCGCAGGTTGGGATCACTGAGTCTTTCTTT CASSVRRAQVGITESFF
TRBJ1-1 . TRBV10-3 . TGTGCCATCAAATTGGGACATGGTACGAACACTGAAGCTTTCTTT CAIKLGHGTNTEAFF
TRBJ2-6 . TRBV4-3 . TGCGCCAGGAGCCAAGATGCAGTGTCTGGGGCCAACGTCCTGACTTTC CARSQDAVSGANVLTF
TRBJ2-3 . TRBV4-3 . TGCGCCAGCAACCAAGATAGAGCGGGTACCTCAGATACGCAGTATTTT CASNQDRAGTSDTQYF
TRBJ2-2 . TRBV11-3 . TGTGCCAGCAGCTCCCGGGAAGCGGAGGATATAGAGCCGGAGCTGTTTTTT CASSSREAEDIEPELFF
TRBJ2-2 . TRBV2 . TGTGCCAGCAGTGATGCTGTTGTACACGGGGAGCTGCTTTTT CASSDAVVHGELLF
TRBJ1-2 . TRBV29-1 . TGCAGCATTGACAGGTCAGGGATTCACTATGGCTACACCTTC CSIDRSGIHYGYTF
TRBJ2-3 . TRBV4-1 . TGCGCCAGCAGCCAAGAATACGGCGAGGCTAGCACAGATACGCAGTGTTTT CASSQEYGEASTDTQCF
TRBJ1-1 . TRBV30 . TGTGCCTGGAGTACAGGGATAGGCACTGAAGCTTTCTTT CAWSTGIGTEAFF
TRBJ2-7 . TRBV7-2 . TGTGCCAGCAGCCGAGTCGTTGGGCCCTACGAGCAGTACTTC CASSRVVGPYEQYF
TRBJ1-1 . TRBV12-3/TRBV12-4 TRBD1 TGTGCCAGCAGCATAACTACGCCAGGGGGCATCAACTCTGAAGCTTTCTTT CASSITTPGGINSEAFF
TRBJ2-1 . TRBV20-1 TRBD2 TGCAGTGCTAGGACGGTTATTAGCGGGGGGCCCGTAAATGAGAAGTTCTTC CSARTVISGGPVNEKFF
TRBJ2-2 . TRBV11-3 TRBD2 TGTGCCAGCAGCTCCCGGGGAGCGGGAGGATACATGGCCGGGGAGCTCTTTTTT CASSSRGAGGYMAGELFF
TRBJ1-5 . TRBV7-8 . TGTGCCAGCAGCCTACGACAAGGGAAAGGGCCCCAGCATTTT CASSLRQGKGPQHF
TRBJ2-2 . TRBV12-3/TRBV12-4 . TGTACCAGCAGCCGACTAGGGGAGCGGTTTTTT CTSSRLGERFF
TRBJ2-1 . TRBV6-6 TRBD2 TGTGCCAGCAGTTCGACTAGCGGGCCGAGCAATAAGCAGTTCTTC CASSSTSGPSNKQFF
TRBJ1-2 . TRBV19 TRBD1 TGTGCCAGTAGTTTAACGGACAGGCCTGGCTATGGCTACACCTTC CASSLTDRPGYGYTF
TRBJ2-6 . TRBV6-5 . TGTGCCAACAGTTTAACGGGGGCCAGTTCTGGGGCCAACGTCCTGACTTTC CANSLTGASSGANVLTF
TRBJ1-6 . TRBV6-5 TRBD1 TGTGCCAGCAGTAATAGAGGACAGGGAGATTCACCCCTCCACTTT CASSNRGQGDSPLHF
TRBJ2-7 . TRBV19 TRBD1 TGTGCCAGTAGTACCTACAGGGGCGGGGAGCAGTACTTC CASSTYRGGEQYF
TRBJ1-2 . TRBV6-1 . TGTGCCATCAGTGAACGGGTTCTTGAAGGGCGCTATGGCTACACCTTC CAISERVLEGRYGYTF
TRBJ2-7 . TRBV20-1 . TGCAATGCTAGAGGCGGTAGCGGACTGTTGGGCGAGCAGTACTTC CNARGGSGLLGEQYF
TRBJ2-1 . TRBV4-3 . TGCGCCAGCAGCCAAAATCAGGGACGGGATGGGCAGTTCTTC CASSQNQGRDGQFF
TRBJ2-3 . TRBV4-3 . TGCGCCAGCAACCACCGGGAGAGCACAGATACGCAGTATTTT CASNHRESTDTQYF
TRBJ2-1 many TRBV12-3/TRBV12-4 . TGTGCCAGCAGTTTATTGTGGGATGAGCAGTTCTTC CASSLLWDEQFF
TRBJ1-1 . TRBV11-2 . . CSSSLVGRGTVAIF
TRBJ1-2 . TRBV6-5 . TGTGCCAGCAGTTACTCCAATGCGGGGGCGGGTAGCAATGGCTACACCTTC CASSYSNAGAGSNGYTF
TRBJ2-7 . TRBV25-1 TRBD1 TGTGCCAGCAGTTCCGGAAACAGGGGGTCCTACGAGCAGTGCTTC CASSSGNRGSYEQCF
TRBJ1-2 . TRBV20-1 . TGCAGTACTAGAGGCGGGACTTCTAACTATGGCTACAGCTTC CSTRGGTSNYGYSF
TRBJ2-2 . TRBV29-1 TRBD2 TGCAGTGTGACCGAGACTAGCGGGCTCACCGGGGAGCTGTTTTTT CSVTETSGLTGELFF
TRBJ2-1 . TRBV11-1 TRBD1 TGTGCCAGCAGCTTAGCTTGGGGCAGGGGGATTAATCGAAGCTCCTACAATGAGCAGTTCTTC CASSLAWGRGINRSSYNEQFF
TRBJ2-7 medium-sized TRBV29-1 TRBD1 TGCAGCGTCGAACTACAGGGGCGCGAGCAGTACTTC CSVELQGREQYF
TRBJ1-1 once TRBV11-2 . TGCCAGCAGCTTAGTCGGAGGGGTACTGAAGCTTTCTTT CQQLSRRGTEAFF
TRBJ2-3 . TRBV11-3 TRBD1 TGTGGCAGCATCCTCGCTCTAGGGGGCGTGGATACGCAGTATTTT CGSILALGGVDTQYF
TRBJ1-1 . TRBV18 . TGTGCCACCTCGAGGGGCTCCCAGAACACTGAAGCTTTCTTT CATSRGSQNTEAFF
TRBJ1-1 . TRBV6-5 TRBD1 TGTACCAGCAGAGGGGGGGACAGCACTGAAGCTTTCTTT CTSRGGDSTEAFF
TRBJ1-1 . TRBV5-6 TRBD1 TGTGCCAGCAGCTTGGCGTATCTGGACAGGGGTCCATGGTTGAACACTGAAGCTTTCTTT CASSLAYLDRGPWLNTEAFF
TRBJ2-7 . TRBV5-4 TRBD2 TGTGCCAGCAGTCCCGGGGAGGGGAGCTCCTACGAGCAGTACTTC CASSPGEGSSYEQYF
TRBJ1-5 . TRBV20-1 . TGCTGTGCTAGAGATCAAGAGGGGGATGGGCAGCCCCAGCATTTT CCARDQEGDGQPQHF
TRBJ1-2 . TRBV4-2 . . CASSQEQPTYGCTF
TRBJ2-7 . TRBV6-5 . TGTGCCAGCACTTACACCTCGACAGGTGCCTCCTACGGACAGTACTTC CASTYTSTGASYGQYF